The 28 T cell receptor beta chains presented below share a single source sample, sequenced in a study of cytomegalovirus exposure and HLA in healthy donors. Produced via immunoSEQ multiplex PCR; TCRdb's table is partial and in-frame only. Among around 80,000 clones listed, about 95% were seen once. The source material was PBMCs. All receptors derive from a woman between 18 and 30 years old in good health and CMV-seronegative.

This rearrangement joins TRBV7-2 to TRBJ1-5; TRBD1 might be the D (5 bases). V dropped 3 bases and J dropped 5 bases, with 8 bases sitting between them. There are 13 residues in the CDR3. Germline CDR1 and CDR2: SGHTA and FQGNSA. The CDR3 is CASSFDRDQPQHF. The CDR3 bases are TGTGCCAGCAGCTTCGACAGAGATCAGCCCCAGCATTTT.

This sequence joins TRBV6-1 and TRBJ1-2; D is unclear. CDR3 size: 13 residues. Trimming left V 1 base short and J 5 bases short, with 8 bases between. Germline assignment: CDR1 MNHNS and CDR2 SASEGT. CDR3 DNA: TGTGCCAGCAGTGAAGGGTCCGGTTATGGCTACACCTTC. This sequence encodes CASSEGSGYGYTF.

The V gene is TRBV27, the J gene TRBJ2-2; D is possibly TRBD1 (6 bases). CDR3 length: 16 residues. CDR1 is MNHEY, CDR2 SMNVEV, per germline (reference sequence). V lost 6 bases, J lost 6 bases, and 20 bases lay in between. The CDR3 nucleotides read TGTGCCAGCAGATCCCCTGGACAGCGCCGGGCCGGGGAGCTGTTTTTT. Its translation is CASRSPGQRRAGELFF.

The V gene is TRBV2, the J gene TRBJ1-1; 12 nucleotides line up with TRBD1. The CDR3 has 19 amino acids. The V gene end was trimmed by 2 bases and the J gene end by 2 bases; junction bases not matched to a gene: 12. In germline, CDR1 is SNHLY, CDR2 FYNNEI. DNA for the CDR3: TGTGCCAGCAGTGAATCTTCGATGGGACAGGGGGCCGCTAACACTGAAGCTTTCTTT. The encoded protein is CASSESSMGQGAANTEAFF.

The V gene is TRBV6-6, the J gene TRBJ2-5; D possibly corresponds to TRBD2 (5 bases). This CDR3 is 16 amino acids long. The V gene lost 4 bases and the J gene lost 4 bases, with 19 bases spanning the gap. Germline-derived CDR1 and CDR2 are MNHNY and SVGAGI (reference sequence). The CDR3 here is CASSSSSRPRVETQYF. The CDR3 DNA is TGTGCCAGCAGTTCCTCCAGCAGGCCGAGGGTAGAGACCCAGTACTTC.

The CDR3 region is CASSYSKLREAEQYF. Written as DNA, the CDR3 is TGTGCCAGCAGTTACTCAAAGCTTAGAGAGGCCGAGCAGTACTTC. This rearrangement joins TRBV6-6 to TRBJ2-7, with D unclear. Germline V gene data show CDR1 as MNHNY and CDR2 as SVGAGI (reference sequence). With 0 bases removed from V and 6 bases from J, the gap between germline ends came to 15 bases. The CDR3 extends over 15 amino acids.

This chain connects TRBV5-5 to TRBJ1-4; D unresolved. Trimming stripped 0 bases from V and 4 bases from J, with 4 bases between. Germline values: CDR1 SGHKS, CDR2 YYEKEE (reference sequence). CDR3 size: 13 residues. The CDR3 protein is CASSLDSNEKLFF. CDR3 nucleotide sequence: TGTGCCAGCAGCTTGGACAGTAATGAAAAACTGTTTTTT. Filled out from reference TRBV5-5 and TRBJ1-4, the complete variable domain reads DAGVTQSPTHLIKTRGQQVTLRCSPISGHKSVSWYQQVLGQGPQFIFQYYEKEERGRGNFPDRFSARQFPNYSSELNVNALLLGDSALYLCASSLDSNEKLFFGSGTQLSVL.

The chain employs TRBV27 and TRBJ1-2; no firm D call. The ends were cut back, 5 bases at V and 0 bases at J, with 10 bases in the middle. The CDR3 is made up of 14 amino acids. Germline V gene lookup returns CDR1 MNHEY and CDR2 SMNVEV (reference sequence). The CDR3 DNA is TGTGCCAGCAGTCCGGCGGGATCTAACTATGGCTACACCTTC. Amino acid sequence: CASSPAGSNYGYTF.

The genes are TRBV5-1 and TRBJ1-5, with D possibly TRBD1 on 6 matching bases. The CDR3 length is 15 residues. CDR1 is SGHRS and CDR2 is YFSETQ in the germline V gene. V was shortened by 0 bases and J by 4 bases, with 11 bases between the two germline ends. The CDR3 reads CASSLGTAINQPQHF. For the CDR3, the DNA is TGCGCCAGCAGCTTGGGGACAGCGATTAATCAGCCCCAGCATTTT.

The chain has TRBV28 and TRBJ1-2; D perhaps matches TRBD1 (5 bases). The CDR3 extends over 13 amino acids. The V and J ends lost 6 bases and 7 bases respectively, with 15 bases between them. CDR1 and CDR2 (germline): MDHEN, SYDVKM. CDR3 sequence reads: CASRRGEVGGYTF. CDR3 sequence (DNA): TGTGCCAGCAGGCGGGGCGAGGTCGGTGGCTACACCTTC.

The chain is built from TRBV27 and TRBJ2-7; no definite D call. The length of the CDR3 is 12 residues. From germline, CDR1 is MNHEY and CDR2 SMNVEV (reference sequence). Trimming removed 8 bases at V and 6 bases at J, with 14 bases between. The CDR3, as DNA: TGTGCCAGCCGATCAGGCACTCGCGAGCAGTACTTC. Encoded protein: CASRSGTREQYF.

V gene TRBV7-9 combines with J gene TRBJ2-5; TRBD1 aligns across 7 bases. Per germline, CDR1 SEHNR and CDR2 FQNEAQ (reference sequence). This CDR3 is 16 amino acids long. V was clipped by 0 bases and J by 5 bases; unmatched bases: 9. The CDR3 loop is CASSLALTGPSETQYF. The CDR3 region has the DNA TGTGCCAGCAGCTTAGCCCTGACAGGGCCGTCGGAGACCCAGTACTTC.

The rearrangement uses TRBV7-2 and TRBJ2-2; D gene ambiguous. The CDR3 has 12 amino acids. V shed 7 bases and J shed 2 bases, with 5 bases lying between them. Germline assignment: CDR1 SGHTA and CDR2 FQGNSA. CDR3 DNA: TGTGCCAGCAAGAGAAACACCGGGGAGCTGTTTTTT. This gives the protein CASKRNTGELFF.

The rearrangement joins TRBV6-5 to TRBJ1-1, with D possibly being TRBD1 (5 bases). The V gene's germline CDR1 is MNHEY and CDR2 SVGAGI. This CDR3 has 14 amino acids. Trimming pared 4 bases from V and 9 bases from J, leaving 18 bases between. The chain's CDR3 is CASSFLRRDRQAFF. The CDR3 region has the DNA TGTGCCAGCAGTTTTCTGAGGAGGGACCGTCAAGCTTTCTTT.

The chain is built from TRBV19 and TRBJ1-1; no clear D. Germline values: CDR1 LNHDA, CDR2 SQIVND (reference sequence). The germline V and J ends were trimmed by 1 base and 10 bases, with 19 bases remaining between them. This CDR3 comprises 15 residues. The CDR3 spells CASSIGRVRSGGAFF. CDR3 nucleotides: TGTGCCAGTAGTATAGGTCGGGTTCGCTCGGGAGGAGCTTTCTTT. Full variable domain (remainder filled in from reference TRBV19 and TRBJ1-1): DGGITQSPKYLFRKEGQNVTLSCEQNLNHDAMYWYRQDPGQGLRLIYYSQIVNDFQKGDIAEGYSVSREKKESFPLTVTSAQKNPTAFYLCASSIGRVRSGGAFFGQGTRLTVV.

J is TRBJ2-2 and V is TRBV4-1; TRBD2 matches at 12 bases. Germline CDR1 MGHRA, CDR2 YSYEKL. The V and J ends lost 5 bases and 5 bases, in that order; junction bases with no gene match: 12. The CDR3 totals 18 residues. The DNA of the CDR3 is TGCGCCAGCAGCGCAGCGCTAGCGGGAGGGCCGAGTACCGGGGAGCTGTTTTTT. Translated: CASSAALAGGPSTGELFF.

The DNA of the CDR3 is TGTGCCAGCAGCTTAAGGTGGAGCTCCTACAATGAGCAGTTCTTC. This codes for CASSLRWSSYNEQFF. The chain recombines TRBV7-8 with TRBJ2-1; D gene ambiguous. The CDR3 runs 15 residues. Looked up from germline, CDR1 is SGHVS and CDR2 is FQNEAQ. V was pared by 2 bases and J by 0 bases, with 8 bases between.

V is TRBV6-5 and J is TRBJ2-7, with 7 bases lining up with TRBD2. The CDR3 runs to 15 residues. The V and J ends lost 7 bases and 2 bases, in that order; junction bases with no gene match: 11. The germline CDR1 and CDR2 sequences are MNHEY and SVGAGI. In nucleotides, the CDR3 is TGTGCCAGCACCCGGGAGGAGGGATTAACCTACGAGCAGTACTTC. Amino acids: CASTREEGLTYEQYF.

The chain joins TRBV7-9 to TRBJ1-6, with 7 positions matching TRBD1. V shed 4 bases, J shed 14 bases, and the junction held 14 bases outside the gene matches. The CDR3 covers 15 residues. Germline CDR1 SEHNR, CDR2 FQNEAQ (reference sequence). The CDR3 bases are TGTGCCAGCAGCTCGGGGACAGACCCTGCATCCACCCTCCACTTT. Protein sequence: CASSSGTDPASTLHF.

CDR3 sequence reads: CASSSPGKDTGANVLTF. DNA of the CDR3: TGTGCCAGCAGCTCCCCAGGGAAAGATACTGGGGCCAACGTCCTGACTTTC. The chain couples TRBV7-2 to TRBJ2-6, with D perhaps matching TRBD1 (5 bases). CDR1 and CDR2 from the germline V gene are SGHTA and FQGNSA. The CDR3 spans 17 residues. Trimming took 4 bases from V and 2 from J, leaving 15 bases between them.

J is TRBJ2-6 and V is TRBV19, with D uncertain. Trimming cost V 5 bases and J 4 bases, with 6 bases left between them. Germline lookup yields CDR1 LNHDA and CDR2 SQIVND (reference sequence). The CDR3 is made up of 13 amino acids. CDR3 sequence reads: CASSYAGANVLTF. The CDR3 nucleotides are TGTGCCAGTAGTTATGCGGGGGCCAACGTCCTGACTTTC.

This chain links TRBV18 with TRBJ2-7; D is uncertain. The CDR3 is 15 amino acids. V lost 0 bases to trimming and J lost 0 bases, with 9 bases between them. From germline, CDR1 is KGHSH and CDR2 LQKENI. CDR3 in DNA: TGTGCCAGCTCACCACCCCAGGCGCTCTCCTACGAGCAGTACTTC. Translating it yields CASSPPQALSYEQYF. Full variable domain (outside the CDR3, taken from reference TRBV18 and TRBJ2-7): NAGVMQNPRHLVRRRGQEARLRCSPMKGHSHVYWYRQLPEEGLKFMVYLQKENIIDESGMPKERFSAEFPKEGPSILRIQQVVRGDSAAYFCASSPPQALSYEQYFGPGTRLTVT.

The V call is TRBV30, the J call TRBJ2-3; TRBD2 might be the D (5 bases). Per germline, CDR1 GTSNPN and CDR2 SVGIG (reference sequence). There are 13 residues in the CDR3. V dropped 2 bases and J dropped 0 bases, with 6 bases sitting between them. CDR3: CAWSRGSTDTQYF. The CDR3, as DNA: TGTGCCTGGAGTCGGGGTAGCACAGATACGCAGTATTTT.

The J gene is TRBJ1-2, the V gene TRBV6-5; TRBD1 matches at 12 bases. The CDR3 is made up of 15 amino acids. The junction had 9 bases not matched to a gene; V was cut back by 7 bases and J by 6 bases. CDR1 and CDR2 from the germline V gene are MNHEY and SVGAGI. Here the CDR3 DNA reads TGTGCCAGCAAGGGACAGGGGGCAATTGTAGATGGCTACACCTTC. Translated, it gives CASKGQGAIVDGYTF.

CDR3 protein: CASSIRPGDYGYTF. The CDR3 DNA is TGTGCCAGTAGTATTCGTCCAGGGGACTATGGCTACACCTTC. This chain joins TRBV19 and TRBJ1-2, with a tentative D call TRBD1 (6 bases). Trimming cost V 3 bases and J 3 bases, with 11 bases left between them. This CDR3 comprises 14 residues. CDR1 LNHDA and CDR2 SQIVND come from the germline V gene (reference sequence).

The chain combines TRBV28 with TRBJ2-5; D remains ambiguous. CDR3 length: 11 amino acids. CDR1 MDHEN and CDR2 SYDVKM come from the germline V gene. V was cut by 5 bases and J by 7 bases, with 8 bases left in between. The CDR3 DNA follows: TGTGCCAGCAGTACGACAAGGACCCAGTACTTC. This codes for CASSTTRTQYF.

The chain employs TRBV18 and TRBJ2-5; 8 bases fit TRBD1. The V gene's germline CDR1 is KGHSH and CDR2 LQKENI. The CDR3 is 13 residues long. Trimming at V came to 3 bases and at J to 3 bases, leaving 0 bases not matched to a gene. CDR3 in amino acids: CASSPGQEETQYF. DNA of the CDR3: TGTGCCAGCTCACCGGGACAGGAAGAGACCCAGTACTTC.

The chain couples TRBV15 to TRBJ1-2; D gene uncertain. Germline V gene sequence: CDR1 LNHNV, CDR2 YYDKDF (reference sequence). Between the trimmed V and J ends, which lost 3 bases and 1 base, there was a span of 6 bases. This CDR3 region has 13 residues. The CDR3 reads CATSREGNYGYTF. Written as DNA, the CDR3 is TGTGCCACCAGCAGGGAGGGTAACTATGGCTACACCTTC.